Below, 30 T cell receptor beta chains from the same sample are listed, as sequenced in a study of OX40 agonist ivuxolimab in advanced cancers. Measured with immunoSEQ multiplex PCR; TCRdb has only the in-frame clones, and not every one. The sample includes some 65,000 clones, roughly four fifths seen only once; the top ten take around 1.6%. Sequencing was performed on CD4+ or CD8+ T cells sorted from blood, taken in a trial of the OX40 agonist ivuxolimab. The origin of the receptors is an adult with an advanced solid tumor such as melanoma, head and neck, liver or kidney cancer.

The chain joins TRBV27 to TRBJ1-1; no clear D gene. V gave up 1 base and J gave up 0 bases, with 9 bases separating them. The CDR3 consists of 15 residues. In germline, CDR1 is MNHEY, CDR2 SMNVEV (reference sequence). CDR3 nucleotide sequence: TGTGCCAGCAGTTTATATCCGGGATTGAACACTGAAGCTTTCTTT. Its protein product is CASSLYPGLNTEAFF.

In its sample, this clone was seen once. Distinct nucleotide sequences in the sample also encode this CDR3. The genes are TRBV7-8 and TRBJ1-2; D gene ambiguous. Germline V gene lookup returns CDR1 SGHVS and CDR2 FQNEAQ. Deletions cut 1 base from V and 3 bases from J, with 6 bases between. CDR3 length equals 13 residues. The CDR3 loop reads CASSLGADYGYTF. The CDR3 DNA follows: TGTGCCAGCAGCTTAGGGGCGGACTATGGCTACACCTTC.

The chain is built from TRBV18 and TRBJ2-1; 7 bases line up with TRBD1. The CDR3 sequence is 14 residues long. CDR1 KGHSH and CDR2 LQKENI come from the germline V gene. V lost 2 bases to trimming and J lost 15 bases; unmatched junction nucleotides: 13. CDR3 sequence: CASSPTRDGGQWFF. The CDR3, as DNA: TGTGCCAGCTCACCAACCAGAGATGGGGGACAGTGGTTCTTC.

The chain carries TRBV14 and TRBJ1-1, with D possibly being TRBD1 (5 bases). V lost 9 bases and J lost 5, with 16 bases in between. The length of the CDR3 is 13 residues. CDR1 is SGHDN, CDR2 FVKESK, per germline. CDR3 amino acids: CASGGREGTEAFF. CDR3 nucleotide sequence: TGTGCCAGTGGGGGACGGGAGGGGACTGAAGCTTTCTTT.

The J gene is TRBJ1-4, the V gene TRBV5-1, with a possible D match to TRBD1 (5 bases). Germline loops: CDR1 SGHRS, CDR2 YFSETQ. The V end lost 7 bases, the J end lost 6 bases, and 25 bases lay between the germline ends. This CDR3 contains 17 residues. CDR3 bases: TGCGCCAGCGCCCGATCAGGCCACGGGGGATCGGATGAAAAACTGTTTTTT. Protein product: CASARSGHGGSDEKLFF.

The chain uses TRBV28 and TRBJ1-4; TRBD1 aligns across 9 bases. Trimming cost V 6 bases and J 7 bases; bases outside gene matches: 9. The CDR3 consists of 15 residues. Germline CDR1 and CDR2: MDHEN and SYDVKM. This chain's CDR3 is CASRPAGTGIEKLFF. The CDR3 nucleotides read TGTGCCAGCAGGCCCGCCGGGACAGGGATTGAAAAACTGTTTTTT.

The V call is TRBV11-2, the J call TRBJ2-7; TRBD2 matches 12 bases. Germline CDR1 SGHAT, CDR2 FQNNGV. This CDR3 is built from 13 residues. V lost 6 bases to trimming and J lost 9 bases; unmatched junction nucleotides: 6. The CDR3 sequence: CASRTSGSEMQYF. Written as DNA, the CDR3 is TGTGCCAGCAGGACTAGCGGGAGTGAGATGCAGTACTTC.

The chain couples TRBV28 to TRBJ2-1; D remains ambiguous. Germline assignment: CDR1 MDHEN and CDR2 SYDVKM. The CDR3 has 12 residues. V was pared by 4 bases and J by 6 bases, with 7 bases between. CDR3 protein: CASSYSGNEQFF. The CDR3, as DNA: TGTGCCAGCAGTTATTCTGGCAATGAGCAGTTCTTC.

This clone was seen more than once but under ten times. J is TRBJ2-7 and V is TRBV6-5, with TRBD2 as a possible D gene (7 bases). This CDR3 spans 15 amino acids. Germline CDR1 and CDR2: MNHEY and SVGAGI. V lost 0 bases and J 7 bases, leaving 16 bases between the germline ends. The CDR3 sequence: CASSYSPGEGREQYF. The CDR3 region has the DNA TGTGCCAGCAGTTACTCTCCAGGGGAGGGTCGAGAGCAGTACTTC.

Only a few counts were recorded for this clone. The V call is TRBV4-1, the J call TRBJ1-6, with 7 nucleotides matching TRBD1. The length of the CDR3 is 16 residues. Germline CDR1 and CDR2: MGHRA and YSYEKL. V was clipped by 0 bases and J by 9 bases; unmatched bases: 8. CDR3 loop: CASSQDKGQRSSPLHF. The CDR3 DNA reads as TGCGCCAGCAGCCAAGACAAGGGACAGCGAAGTTCACCCCTCCACTTT.

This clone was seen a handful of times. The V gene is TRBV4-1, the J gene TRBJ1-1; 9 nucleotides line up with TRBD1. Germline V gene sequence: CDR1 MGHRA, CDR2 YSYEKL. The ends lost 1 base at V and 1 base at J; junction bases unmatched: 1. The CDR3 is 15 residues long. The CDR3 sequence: CASSQGDRANTEAFF. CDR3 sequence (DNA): TGCGCCAGCAGCCAAGGGGACAGGGCGAACACTGAAGCTTTCTTT.

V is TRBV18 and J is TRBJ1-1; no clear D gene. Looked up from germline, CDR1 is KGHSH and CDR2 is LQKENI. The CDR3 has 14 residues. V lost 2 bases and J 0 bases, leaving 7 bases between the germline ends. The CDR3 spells CASSPGNMNTEAFF. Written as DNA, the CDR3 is TGTGCCAGCTCACCAGGTAACATGAACACTGAAGCTTTCTTT.

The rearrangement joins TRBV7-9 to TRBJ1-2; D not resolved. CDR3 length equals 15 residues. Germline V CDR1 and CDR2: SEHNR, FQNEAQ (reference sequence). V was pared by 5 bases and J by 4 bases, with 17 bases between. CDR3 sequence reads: CASSGGFTSGYGYTF. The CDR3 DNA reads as TGTGCCAGCAGCGGAGGGTTTACCTCGGGCTATGGCTACACCTTC.

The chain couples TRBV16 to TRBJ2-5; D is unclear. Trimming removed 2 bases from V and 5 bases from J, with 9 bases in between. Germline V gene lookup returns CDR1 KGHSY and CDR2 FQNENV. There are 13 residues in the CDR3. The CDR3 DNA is TGTGCCAGCAGCCAAGACTTCGGGGAGACCCAGTACTTC. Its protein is CASSQDFGETQYF. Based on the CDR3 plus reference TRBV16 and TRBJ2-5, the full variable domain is GEEVAQTPKHLVRGEGQKAKLYCAPIKGHSYVFWYQQVLKNEFKFLISFQNENVFDETGMPKERFSAKCLPNSPCSLEIQATKLEDSAVYFCASSQDFGETQYFGPGTRLLVL.

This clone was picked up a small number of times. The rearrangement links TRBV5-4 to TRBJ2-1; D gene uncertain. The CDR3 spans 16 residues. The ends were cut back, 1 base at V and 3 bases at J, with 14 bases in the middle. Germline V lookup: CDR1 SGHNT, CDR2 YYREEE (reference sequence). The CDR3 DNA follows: TGTGCCAGCAGCTTGATCGACCGGTTGGGCTACAATGAGCAGTTCTTC. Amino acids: CASSLIDRLGYNEQFF. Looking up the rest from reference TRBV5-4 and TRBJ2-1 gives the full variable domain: ETGVTQSPTHLIKTRGQQVTLRCSSQSGHNTVSWYQQALGQGPQFIFQYYREEENGRGNFPPRFSGLQFPNYSSELNVNALELDDSALYLCASSLIDRLGYNEQFFGPGTRLTVL.

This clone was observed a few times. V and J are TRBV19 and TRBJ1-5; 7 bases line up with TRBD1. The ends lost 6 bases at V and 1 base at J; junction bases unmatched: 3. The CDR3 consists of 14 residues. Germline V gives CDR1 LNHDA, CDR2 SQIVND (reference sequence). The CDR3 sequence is CASRTGRSNQPQHF. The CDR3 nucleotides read TGTGCCAGTAGGACAGGGCGGAGCAATCAGCCCCAGCATTTT.

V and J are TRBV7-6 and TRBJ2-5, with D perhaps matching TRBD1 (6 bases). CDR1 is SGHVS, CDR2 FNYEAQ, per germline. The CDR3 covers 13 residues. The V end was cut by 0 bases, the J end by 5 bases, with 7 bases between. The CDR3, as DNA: TGTGCCAGCAGCTTAGCAAGGGGGGAGACCCAGTACTTC. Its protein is CASSLARGETQYF.

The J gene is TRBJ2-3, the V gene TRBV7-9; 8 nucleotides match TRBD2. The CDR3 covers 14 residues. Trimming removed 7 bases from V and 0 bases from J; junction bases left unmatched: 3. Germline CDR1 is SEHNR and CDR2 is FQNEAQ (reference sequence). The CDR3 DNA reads TGTGCCAGCAACCGCGGGGGGAGCACAGATACGCAGTATTTT. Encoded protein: CASNRGGSTDTQYF. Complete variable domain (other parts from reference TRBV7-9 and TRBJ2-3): DTGVSQNPRHKITKRGQNVTFRCDPISEHNRLYWYRQTLGQGPEFLTYFQNEAQLEKSRLLSDRFSAERPKGSFSTLEIQRTEQGDSAMYLCASNRGGSTDTQYFGPGTRLTVL.

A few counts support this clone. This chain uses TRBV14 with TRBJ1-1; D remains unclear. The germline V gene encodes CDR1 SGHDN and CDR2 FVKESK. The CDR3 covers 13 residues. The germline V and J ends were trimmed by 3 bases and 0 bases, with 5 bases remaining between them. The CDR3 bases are TGTGCCAGCAGCCAGAACCTGAACACTGAAGCTTTCTTT. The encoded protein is CASSQNLNTEAFF.

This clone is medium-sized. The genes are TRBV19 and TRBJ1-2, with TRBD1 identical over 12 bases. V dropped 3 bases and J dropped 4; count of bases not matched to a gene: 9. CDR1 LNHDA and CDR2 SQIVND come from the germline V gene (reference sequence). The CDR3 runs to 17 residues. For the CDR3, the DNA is TGTGCCAGTAGTATCTCCGGGACAGGGGGCAATTTCTATGGCTACACCTTC. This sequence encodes CASSISGTGGNFYGYTF.

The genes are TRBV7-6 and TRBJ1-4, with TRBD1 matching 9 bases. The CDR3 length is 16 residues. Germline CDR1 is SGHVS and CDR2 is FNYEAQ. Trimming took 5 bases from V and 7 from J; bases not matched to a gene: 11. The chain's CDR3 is CASSQTGTGSGEKLFF. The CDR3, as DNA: TGTGCCAGCAGCCAAACCGGGACAGGGTCAGGTGAAAAACTGTTTTTT.

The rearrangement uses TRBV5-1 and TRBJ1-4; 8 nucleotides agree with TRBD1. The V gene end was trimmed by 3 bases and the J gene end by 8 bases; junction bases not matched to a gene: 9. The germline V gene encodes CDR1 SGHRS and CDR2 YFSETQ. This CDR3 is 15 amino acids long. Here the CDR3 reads CASSSGAQGAEKLFF. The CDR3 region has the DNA TGCGCCAGCAGCTCGGGAGCGCAGGGGGCCGAAAAACTGTTTTTT.

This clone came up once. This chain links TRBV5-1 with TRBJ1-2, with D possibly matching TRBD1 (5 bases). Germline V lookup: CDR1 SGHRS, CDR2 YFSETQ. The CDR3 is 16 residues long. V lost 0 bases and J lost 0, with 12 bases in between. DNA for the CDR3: TGCGCCAGCAGCTTGGACGCCGGGGGGACTAACTATGGCTACACCTTC. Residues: CASSLDAGGTNYGYTF.

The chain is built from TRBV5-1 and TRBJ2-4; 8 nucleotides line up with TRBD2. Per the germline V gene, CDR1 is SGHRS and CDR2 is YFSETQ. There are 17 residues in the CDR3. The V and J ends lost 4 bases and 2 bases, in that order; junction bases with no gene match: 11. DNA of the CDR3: TGCGCCAGCAGCCTGGGGCTAGCGGGCTCAACCAAAAACATTCAGTACTTC. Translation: CASSLGLAGSTKNIQYF.

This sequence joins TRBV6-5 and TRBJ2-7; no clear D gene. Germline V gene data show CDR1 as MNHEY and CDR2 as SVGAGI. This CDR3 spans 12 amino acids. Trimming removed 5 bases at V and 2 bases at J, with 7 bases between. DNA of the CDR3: TGTGCCAGCAGTCCAGCAGCCTACGAGCAGTACTTC. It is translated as CASSPAAYEQYF.

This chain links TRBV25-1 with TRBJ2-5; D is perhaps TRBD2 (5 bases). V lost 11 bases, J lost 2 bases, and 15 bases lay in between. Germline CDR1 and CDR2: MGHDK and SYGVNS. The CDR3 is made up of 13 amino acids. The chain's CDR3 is CALRRGWQETQYF. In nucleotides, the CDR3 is TGTGCCCTCAGACGGGGTTGGCAAGAGACCCAGTACTTC. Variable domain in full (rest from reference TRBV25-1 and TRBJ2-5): EADIYQTPRYLVIGTGKKITLECSQTMGHDKMYWYQQDPGMELHLIHYSYGVNSTEKGDLSSESTVSRIRTEHFPLTLESARPSHTSQYLCALRRGWQETQYFGPGTRLLVL.

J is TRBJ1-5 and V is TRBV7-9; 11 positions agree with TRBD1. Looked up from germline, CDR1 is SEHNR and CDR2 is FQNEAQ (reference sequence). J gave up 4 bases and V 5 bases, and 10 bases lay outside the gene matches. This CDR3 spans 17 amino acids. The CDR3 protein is CASSHGTGGSRNQPQHF. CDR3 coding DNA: TGTGCCAGCAGCCACGGGACAGGGGGATCGAGGAATCAGCCCCAGCATTTT.

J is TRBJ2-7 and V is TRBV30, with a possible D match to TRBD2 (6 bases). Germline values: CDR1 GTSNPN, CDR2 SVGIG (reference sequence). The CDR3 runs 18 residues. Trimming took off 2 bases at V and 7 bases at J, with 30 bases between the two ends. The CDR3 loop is CAWSPHHARDLLRPEQYF. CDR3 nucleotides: TGTGCCTGGAGTCCACATCATGCGCGGGACCTCCTACGTCCGGAGCAGTACTTC.

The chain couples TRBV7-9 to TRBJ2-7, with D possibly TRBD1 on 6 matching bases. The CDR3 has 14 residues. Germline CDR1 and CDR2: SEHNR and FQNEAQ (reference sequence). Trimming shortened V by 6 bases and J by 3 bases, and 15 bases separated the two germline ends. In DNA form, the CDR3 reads TGTGCCAGCAGTGAGGGCAGGGGATTCTACGAGCAGTACTTC. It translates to CASSEGRGFYEQYF.

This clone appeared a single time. The CDR3 coding sequence is TGCGCCAGCAGCTTGGAACCCGCTCAGGGTGGCACCTTC. It is translated as CASSLEPAQGGTF. The chain recombines TRBV5-1 with TRBJ1-2; a weak D match, TRBD1 (5 bases). Germline V lookup: CDR1 SGHRS, CDR2 YFSETQ. The CDR3 covers 13 residues. Trimming took 0 bases from V and 13 from J, leaving 16 bases between them.